Described below is a single T cell receptor (beta chain) sequence and its context. Its antigen is still unknown. Per germline, CDR1 MDHEN and CDR2 SYDVKM. J lost 3 bases, V lost 6 bases, and 5 bases had no gene match. CDR3 length equals 15 residues. These data originate in a study of PD-1 blockade in classical Hodgkin lymphoma. Study at large: Patients received nivolumab 3 mg/kg intravenously every 2 weeks.

Study-level findings and limits: Repertoire difference causes, possibly disease activity or prior therapy, remain undefined. Those patients who began receiving nivolumab less than 1 year after ASCT had lower diversity, and they were excluded.

This table comes from immunoSEQ multiplex PCR, and its TCRdb copy is limited to in-frame clones, with some not included. Among fewer than 9,000 clones, around nine tenths were seen once, and the ten largest hold 34%. As for time point: cycle 4 day 1 (C4D1), after more than five weeks of nivolumab. After autologous stem cell transplantation all patients relapsed, and prior brentuximab vedotin exposure differed between cohorts. The J gene is TRBJ2-2, the V gene TRBV28, with TRBD2 matching 9 bases. The source is a human donor with classical Hodgkin lymphoma. Here the sequenced sample was peripheral blood mononuclear cells (PBMCs), taken before the fourth cycle of nivolumab. The CDR3 region is CASSYGLAYTGELFF. DNA of the CDR3: TGTGCCAGCAGCTACGGACTAGCGTACACCGGGGAGCTGTTTTTT.